A single sample gave rise to the 23 T cell receptor beta chains below, sequenced in a study of blood T cell repertoires in COVID-19. TCRdb keeps only in-frame clones here, not all; method: immunoSEQ multiplex PCR. The data hold around 68,000 clones, with around 87% observed a single time. The sequencing sample was made of peripheral blood. The receptors shown here come from a man aged 50 to 59 with acute or convalescent COVID-19.

The genes are TRBV21-1 and TRBJ2-7; the table assigns TRBD2, which was not confirmed against the DNA. TRBV21-1 is assigned pseudogene status. The CDR3 loop spans 13 amino acids. CDR3: CASSKMEELGGYF. CDR3 nucleotides: TGTGCCAGCAGCAAGATGGAGGAGCTGGGCGGCTACTTC.

This clone has more than one count but fewer than ten. The V call is TRBV2, the J call TRBJ2-7; D might be TRBD2 (5 bases). Germline values: CDR1 SNHLY, CDR2 FYNNEI. Trimming left V 8 bases short and J 3 bases short, with 20 bases between. The CDR3 length is 15 residues. The CDR3 DNA follows: TGTGCCAGCGTCGTACAGCCGGACTCCGGCTACGAGCAGTACTTC. It encodes CASVVQPDSGYEQYF.

The chain recombines TRBV9 with TRBJ1-5; the D gene is possibly TRBD1 (5 bases). V was shortened by 2 bases and J by 9 bases, with 15 bases between the two germline ends. The CDR3 is 14 amino acids. Germline V gene sequence: CDR1 SGDLS, CDR2 YYNGEE. The CDR3 coding sequence is TGTGCCAGCAGCGTCTTCAGGGAACCATCGCCCCAGCATTTT. As protein: CASSVFREPSPQHF.

This clone appeared once. The V call is TRBV6-4, the J call TRBJ2-1; 8 nucleotides match TRBD2. Germline values: CDR1 MRHNA, CDR2 SNTAGT. CDR3 size: 16 residues. V was clipped by 6 bases and J by 7 bases; unmatched bases: 14. The CDR3 is CASSHGLAGAMNEQFF. For the CDR3, the DNA is TGTGCCAGCAGCCACGGGCTAGCGGGCGCCATGAATGAGCAGTTCTTC.

The chain links TRBV15 to TRBJ1-1, with TRBD1 matching over 12 bases. The CDR3 spans 15 residues. The V segment lost 5 bases and the J segment 5 bases; nucleotides outside the gene matches: 6. Germline V gene sequence: CDR1 LNHNV, CDR2 YYDKDF (reference sequence). Here the CDR3 reads CATSAGTGGNTEAFF. In DNA form, the CDR3 reads TGTGCCACCAGCGCAGGGACAGGGGGCAATACTGAAGCTTTCTTT.

This clone was observed once. The chain carries TRBV2 and TRBJ2-7; 9 positions match TRBD1. The V segment lost 6 bases and the J segment 0 bases; nucleotides outside the gene matches: 3. This CDR3 contains 14 residues. CDR1 SNHLY and CDR2 FYNNEI come from the germline V gene. CDR3 in DNA: TGTGCCAGCAGCGGACAGGGGAGCTCCTACGAGCAGTACGTC. Translation: CASSGQGSSYEQYV.

The CDR3 DNA is TGTGCCAGCAGCTTACATAGACAGGGGACAAGCTCTGGGGCCAACGTCCTGACTTTC. Protein: CASSLHRQGTSSGANVLTF. The chain couples TRBV7-9 to TRBJ2-6; TRBD1 aligns across 8 bases. V dropped 2 bases and J dropped 0; count of bases not matched to a gene: 9. Germline lookup yields CDR1 SEHNR and CDR2 FQNEAQ (reference sequence). The CDR3 runs to 19 residues.

This chain links TRBV24-1 with TRBJ2-3, with D perhaps matching TRBD2 (6 bases). In germline, CDR1 is KGHDR, CDR2 SFDVKD. The length of the CDR3 is 18 residues. V lost 4 bases and J lost 0, with 19 bases in between. CDR3 nucleotide sequence: TGTGCCACCAGTGACCGGGCCTTAGCGGATTCTAGCACAGATACGCAGTATTTT. This encodes CATSDRALADSSTDTQYF.

The chain employs TRBV11-2 and TRBJ2-2, with D unresolved. CDR1 is SGHAT and CDR2 is FQNNGV in the germline V gene. CDR3 length equals 13 residues. Trimming took off 5 bases at V and 3 bases at J, with 7 bases between the two ends. The CDR3 bases are TGTGCCAGCAGCCTCGGTTACACCGGGGAGCTGTTTTTT. It is translated as CASSLGYTGELFF.

The rearrangement uses TRBV6-1 and TRBJ1-2, with a tentative D call TRBD1 (5 bases). V shed 0 bases and J shed 4 bases, with 12 bases lying between them. Looked up from germline, CDR1 is MNHNS and CDR2 is SASEGT. The CDR3 sequence is 15 residues long. The CDR3 spells CASSEATWTSYGYTF. For the CDR3, the DNA is TGTGCCAGCAGTGAAGCGACGTGGACAAGCTATGGCTACACCTTC.

This clone came up once. The chain joins TRBV9 to TRBJ2-2; TRBD1 aligns across 9 bases. Looked up from germline, CDR1 is SGDLS and CDR2 is YYNGEE. With V trimmed by 2 bases and J by 5 bases, 7 bases remained unmatched. The CDR3 spans 16 residues. The CDR3 loop reads CASSVLGQGETGELFF. The CDR3, as DNA: TGTGCCAGCAGCGTGTTGGGACAGGGAGAAACCGGGGAGCTGTTTTTT.

V usage is TRBV13 and J usage is TRBJ2-7, with 8 bases aligning to TRBD2. In germline, CDR1 is PRHDT, CDR2 FYEKMQ (reference sequence). V trimming: 5 bases; J trimming: 5 bases; junction bases outside the gene matches: 8. This CDR3 contains 14 residues. This CDR3 is CASSASGRKNEQYF. For the CDR3, the DNA is TGTGCCAGCAGCGCAAGCGGGAGAAAGAACGAGCAGTACTTC.

The CDR3 bases are TGTGCCAGCAACGGTGGCAGGGGCACTGAAGCTTTCTTT. Its translation: CASNGGRGTEAFF. V usage is TRBV25-1 and J usage is TRBJ1-1, with a tentative D call TRBD1 (6 bases). This CDR3 has 13 amino acids. The V gene lost 7 bases and the J gene lost 4 bases, with 13 bases spanning the gap. Germline lookup yields CDR1 MGHDK and CDR2 SYGVNS.

The chain combines TRBV6-6 with TRBJ2-7, with 8 bases fitting TRBD1. Trimming took 2 bases from V and 6 from J; bases not matched to a gene: 9. Germline V lookup: CDR1 MNHNY, CDR2 SVGAGI (reference sequence). The CDR3 totals 15 residues. In nucleotides, the CDR3 is TGTGCCAGCAGTTACCCGGGGACAGGACCGCGCGAGCAGTACTTC. Translating gives CASSYPGTGPREQYF.

The CDR3 sequence: CASSDMQETQYF. The CDR3 DNA reads as TGTGCCAGCTCCGACATGCAAGAGACCCAGTACTTC. The chain couples TRBV18 to TRBJ2-5; D is undetermined. CDR3 length equals 12 residues. Trimming stripped 6 bases from V and 2 bases from J, with 7 bases between. The germline gives CDR1 KGHSH, CDR2 LQKENI. Full variable domain (missing parts from reference TRBV18 and TRBJ2-5): NAGVMQNPRHLVRRRGQEARLRCSPMKGHSHVYWYRQLPEEGLKFMVYLQKENIIDESGMPKERFSAEFPKEGPSILRIQQVVRGDSAAYFCASSDMQETQYFGPGTRLLVL.

This chain connects TRBV7-9 to TRBJ2-6; a weak D match, TRBD1 (6 bases). The CDR3 totals 18 residues. The germline V gene encodes CDR1 SEHNR and CDR2 FQNEAQ (reference sequence). Trimming cost V 4 bases and J 0 bases, with 16 bases left between them. In DNA form, the CDR3 reads TGTGCCAGCAGCTACGCGACAGGCATAAACTCTGGGGCCAACGTCCTGACTTTC. As protein: CASSYATGINSGANVLTF.

The chain couples TRBV12-3 or TRBV12-4 to TRBJ1-5; tentative D call: TRBD1 (5 bases). The V end lost 6 bases, the J end lost 4 bases, and 10 bases lay between the germline ends. The CDR3 contains 13 residues. The CDR3 coding sequence is TGTGCCAGCAGAGACAGCCGAAATCAGCCCCAGCATTTT. Translated: CASRDSRNQPQHF.

The V call is TRBV19, the J call TRBJ1-4; D perhaps matches TRBD1 (5 bases). Per the germline V gene, CDR1 is LNHDA and CDR2 is SQIVND (reference sequence). The CDR3 has 15 amino acids. V lost 6 bases to trimming and J lost 4 bases, with 15 bases between them. CDR3 amino acids: CASRFRGRDNEKLFF. The CDR3 bases are TGTGCCAGTAGGTTCCGCGGCAGGGATAATGAAAAACTGTTTTTT.

The V and J genes are TRBV18 and TRBJ1-2, with unresolved D. Looked up from germline, CDR1 is KGHSH and CDR2 is LQKENI. V shed 2 bases and J shed 8 bases, with 9 bases lying between them. This CDR3 is 12 amino acids long. The CDR3 sequence: CASSPGEGGYTF. DNA for the CDR3: TGTGCCAGCTCACCAGGAGAGGGAGGCTACACCTTC. The full variable domain, its missing parts supplied by reference TRBV18 and TRBJ1-2, is NAGVMQNPRHLVRRRGQEARLRCSPMKGHSHVYWYRQLPEEGLKFMVYLQKENIIDESGMPKERFSAEFPKEGPSILRIQQVVRGDSAAYFCASSPGEGGYTFGSGTRLTVV.

The CDR3 nucleotides read TGTGCCAGCAGCTACCAGGGGGCTGCTGGCACTGAAGCTTTCTTT. Translated, it gives CASSYQGAAGTEAFF. The gene calls are TRBV7-2 and TRBJ1-1, with 8 bases matching TRBD1. The CDR3 consists of 15 residues. Germline V CDR1 and CDR2: SGHTA, FQGNSA. The J segment lost 4 bases and the V segment lost 4 bases, leaving 8 bases of the junction unmatched.

V gene TRBV7-2 combines with J gene TRBJ1-2; 9 nucleotides line up with TRBD1. Germline V gene sequence: CDR1 SGHTA, CDR2 FQGNSA. The ends lost 5 bases at V and 2 bases at J; junction bases unmatched: 18. The CDR3 has 19 residues. This chain's CDR3 is CASSRRAGRQGVLNYGYTF. The CDR3 region has the DNA TGTGCCAGCAGCCGTAGGGCAGGGAGACAGGGGGTCCTAAACTATGGCTACACCTTC.

The chain couples TRBV6-5 to TRBJ2-2, with 7 bases matching TRBD2. The CDR3 runs to 15 residues. From germline, CDR1 is MNHEY and CDR2 SVGAGI. The ends lost 3 bases at V and 0 bases at J; junction bases unmatched: 1. This chain's CDR3 is CASSYLAANTGELFF. CDR3 nucleotide sequence: TGTGCCAGCAGTTATCTAGCGGCGAACACCGGGGAGCTGTTTTTT.

This sequence joins TRBV19 and TRBJ1-6, with 7 bases matching TRBD1. This CDR3 comprises 17 residues. V shed 4 bases, J shed 14 bases, and the junction held 20 bases outside the gene matches. In germline, CDR1 is LNHDA, CDR2 SQIVND (reference sequence). The CDR3 sequence is CASSTASGQARRSTLHF. For the CDR3, the DNA is TGTGCCAGTAGTACGGCGAGCGGACAGGCCCGCCGAAGCACCCTCCACTTT.